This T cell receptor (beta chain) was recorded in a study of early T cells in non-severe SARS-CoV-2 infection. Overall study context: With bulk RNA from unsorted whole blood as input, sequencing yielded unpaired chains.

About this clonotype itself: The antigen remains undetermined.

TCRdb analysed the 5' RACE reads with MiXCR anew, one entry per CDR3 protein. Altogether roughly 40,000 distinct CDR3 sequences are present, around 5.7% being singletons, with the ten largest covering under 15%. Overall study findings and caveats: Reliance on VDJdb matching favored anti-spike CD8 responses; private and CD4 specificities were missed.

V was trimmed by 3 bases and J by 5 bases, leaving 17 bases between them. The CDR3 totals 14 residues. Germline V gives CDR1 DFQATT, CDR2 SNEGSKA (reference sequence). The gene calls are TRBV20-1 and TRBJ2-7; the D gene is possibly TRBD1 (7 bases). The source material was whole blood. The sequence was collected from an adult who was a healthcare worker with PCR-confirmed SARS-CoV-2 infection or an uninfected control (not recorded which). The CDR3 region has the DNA TGCAGTGCTAGTAGGGGGCAGGGACTCCACGAGCAGTACTTC. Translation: CSASRGQGLHEQYF.